Below are 25 T cell receptor beta chains sequenced from a single sample in a study of T-cell memory formation after mild COVID-19. TCRdb independently ran MiXCR on the 5' RACE reads; one entry per CDR3 protein. The sample holds about 100,000 distinct CDR3 sequences, around 10% seen once. Input material: PBMCs or a T cell subset sorted from them (not recorded which). These TCRs come from a man between 18 and 29 years old who had mild COVID-19 (a few samples of this study predate the infection). Cell type and time point are not known.

This clonotype was found a few times. This chain joins TRBV4-3 and TRBJ1-2; 10 nucleotides line up with TRBD1. The CDR3 loop spans 14 amino acids. Losses at the gene ends were 4 bases for V and 5 bases for J; bases not matched to a gene: 4. From germline, CDR1 is LGHNA and CDR2 YSLEER. CDR3 nucleotides: TGCGCCAGCAGCCGAGTGGACAGGGGGTATGGCTACACCTTC. Protein: CASSRVDRGYGYTF.

The CDR3 DNA reads TGTGCCAGCAGCTTAGTGTCCCCCCACCTGGGTTTCGACACTGAAGCTTTCTTT. It translates to CASSLVSPHLGFDTEAFF. This chain connects TRBV5-6 to TRBJ1-1, with D unclear. The CDR3 length is 18 residues. With 2 bases removed from V and 3 bases from J, the gap between germline ends came to 23 bases. CDR1 is SGHDT, CDR2 YYEEEE, per germline.

This clonotype has at least ten counts. The V call is TRBV12-3 or TRBV12-4, the J call TRBJ2-5; no firm D call. Trimming pared 6 bases from V and 5 bases from J, leaving 13 bases between. This CDR3 is 13 amino acids long. CDR3 coding DNA: TGTGCCAGCAGCCCCGCGGATCGGGAGACCCAGTACTTC. Translating it yields CASSPADRETQYF.

The sample holds a few counts of this clonotype. The rearrangement links TRBV7-6 to TRBJ2-3, with 7 bases fitting TRBD2. Germline CDR1 and CDR2: SGHVS and FNYEAQ. Trimming at V came to 5 bases and at J to 2 bases, leaving 7 bases not matched to a gene. The CDR3 contains 15 residues. The CDR3 protein is CASSPGTTVTDTQYF. The CDR3 DNA reads as TGTGCCAGCAGCCCCGGGACTACAGTCACAGATACGCAGTATTTT.

This CDR3 reads CASSTRGGGEQYV. The CDR3, as DNA: TGCGCCAGCAGCACCAGAGGGGGCGGCGAGCAGTACGTC. This sequence joins TRBV5-1 and TRBJ2-7; 7 positions match TRBD1. The V gene's germline CDR1 is SGHRS and CDR2 YFSETQ. The CDR3 is 13 amino acids. After removal of 4 bases from V and 6 bases from J, the junction contained 7 bases not matched to a gene.

This chain uses TRBV12-3 or TRBV12-4 with TRBJ1-2; D not resolved. The CDR3 extends over 14 amino acids. V shed 6 bases and J shed 0 bases, with 11 bases lying between them. CDR3 nucleotide sequence: TGTGCCAGCAGCCGGGCCTCAGCTAACTATGGCTACACCTTC. This sequence encodes CASSRASANYGYTF.

The gene calls are TRBV5-1 and TRBJ2-5, with a tentative D call TRBD2 (5 bases). Looked up from germline, CDR1 is SGHRS and CDR2 is YFSETQ. The CDR3 loop spans 15 amino acids. V lost 0 bases and J 2 bases, leaving 11 bases between the germline ends. The CDR3 region has the DNA TGCGCCAGCAGCTTGGTAGCGCCCTTACAAGAGACCCAGTACTTC. Translation gives CASSLVAPLQETQYF.

This clonotype was observed a few times. V usage is TRBV7-9 and J usage is TRBJ2-2; a possible D gene is TRBD1 (5 bases). The germline V gene has CDR1 SEHNR and CDR2 FQNEAQ (reference sequence). The V and J ends lost 1 base and 6 bases respectively, with 9 bases between them. CDR3 length: 14 amino acids. The CDR3 sequence is CASSLDGRAGELFF. CDR3 DNA sequence: TGTGCCAGCAGCTTAGACGGCAGGGCCGGGGAGCTGTTTTTT.

The chain couples TRBV7-6 to TRBJ2-7; maybe TRBD2 (5 bases). The CDR3 contains 17 residues. V lost 5 bases to trimming and J lost 4 bases, with 24 bases between them. Germline-derived CDR1 and CDR2 are SGHVS and FNYEAQ. CDR3 residues: CASSPNDGSVQHYEQYV. CDR3 DNA sequence: TGTGCCAGCAGCCCGAATGACGGTAGCGTTCAACATTACGAGCAGTACGTC.

This clonotype appeared a few times. V is TRBV6-5 and J is TRBJ2-3; tentatively, D is TRBD2 (5 bases). The CDR3 has 15 residues. Trimming stripped 5 bases from V and 2 bases from J, with 14 bases between. CDR1 and CDR2 (germline): MNHEY, SVGAGI. This CDR3 reads CASSPRGGNTDTQYF. CDR3 coding DNA: TGTGCCAGCAGTCCCCGCGGAGGTAACACAGATACGCAGTATTTT.

This clonotype occurred a few times. The genes are TRBV4-1 and TRBJ1-1; D unresolved. Looked up from germline, CDR1 is MGHRA and CDR2 is YSYEKL. Trimming left V 1 base short and J 11 bases short, with 14 bases between. The CDR3 is made up of 13 amino acids. CDR3 DNA sequence: TGCGCCAGCAGCCAAGCAGGCGGCCTAGGCGCTTTCTTT. Protein: CASSQAGGLGAFF.

The gene calls are TRBV7-9 and TRBJ2-5; weak D call: TRBD1 (5 bases). V was shortened by 5 bases and J by 5 bases, with 12 bases between the two germline ends. The V gene's germline CDR1 is SEHNR and CDR2 FQNEAQ (reference sequence). The CDR3 is 13 residues long. The CDR3 region is CASSPGFRETQYF. As DNA, the CDR3 is TGTGCCAGCAGCCCAGGGTTCCGGGAGACCCAGTACTTC.

Only a few counts were recorded for this clonotype. The rearrangement links TRBV7-2 to TRBJ2-7; 10 bases line up with TRBD1. Per the germline V gene, CDR1 is SGHTA and CDR2 is FQGNSA. The length of the CDR3 is 16 residues. Trimming at V came to 5 bases and at J to 1 base, leaving 8 bases not matched to a gene. This CDR3 reads CASSDPGQGMSYEQYF. The CDR3 region has the DNA TGTGCCAGCAGCGACCCGGGACAGGGGATGTCCTACGAGCAGTACTTC.

CDR3 residues: CASSLVPGQGRNEQFF. The DNA for the CDR3 is TGTGCCAGCAGCTTAGTGCCGGGACAGGGACGGAATGAGCAGTTCTTC. The J gene is TRBJ2-1, the V gene TRBV7-9; 9 bases align to TRBD1. Trimming cost V 1 base and J 7 bases; bases outside gene matches: 8. CDR3 length: 16 amino acids. Germline CDR1 is SEHNR and CDR2 is FQNEAQ (reference sequence).

This clonotype has more than one count but fewer than ten. The rearrangement joins TRBV28 to TRBJ2-3; D could derive from TRBD1 or TRBD2 (5 bases each). Germline CDR1 is MDHEN and CDR2 is SYDVKM. V was cut by 5 bases and J by 4 bases, with 16 bases left in between. This CDR3 has 15 residues. CDR3 in DNA: TGTGCCAGCAGTCCCACGGGGCAGGGTGCAGATACGCAGTATTTT. It is translated as CASSPTGQGADTQYF.

The chain couples TRBV9 to TRBJ2-7, with TRBD1 as a possible D gene (6 bases). V was clipped by 4 bases and J by 2 bases, with 13 bases between them. Germline assignment: CDR1 SGDLS and CDR2 YYNGEE. This CDR3 has 14 amino acids. The CDR3 sequence: CASSPRQAPYEQYF. As DNA, the CDR3 is TGTGCCAGCAGCCCTCGACAGGCTCCCTACGAGCAGTACTTC.

The V call is TRBV4-1, the J call TRBJ2-6; a weak D match, TRBD1 (6 bases). V lost 1 base and J 0 bases, leaving 13 bases between the germline ends. Germline CDR1 is MGHRA and CDR2 is YSYEKL. The CDR3 length is 18 residues. The CDR3 is CASSQVQGALSGANVLTF. CDR3 nucleotide sequence: TGCGCCAGCAGCCAAGTACAGGGCGCCCTCTCTGGGGCCAACGTCCTGACTTTC.

This clonotype was seen once. The rearrangement links TRBV9 to TRBJ1-2; 8 nucleotides align to TRBD1. V lost 3 bases to trimming and J lost 3 bases; unmatched junction nucleotides: 7. The CDR3 loop spans 15 amino acids. CDR1 SGDLS and CDR2 YYNGEE come from the germline V gene. The CDR3 sequence is CASSGGTGVYYGYTF. The CDR3 DNA follows: TGTGCCAGCAGCGGTGGGACAGGCGTCTACTATGGCTACACCTTC.

This clonotype appeared a few times. V and J are TRBV6-5 and TRBJ2-7; D is unclear. The CDR3 runs 13 residues. Germline CDR1 and CDR2: MNHEY and SVGAGI. The V and J ends lost 6 bases and 3 bases respectively, with 12 bases between them. The chain's CDR3 is CASSPSGVYEQYF. DNA for the CDR3: TGTGCCAGCAGCCCCAGTGGTGTCTACGAGCAGTACTTC.

This clonotype was recorded at least ten times. V gene TRBV3-1 combines with J gene TRBJ2-5; 7 bases match TRBD2. CDR3 length: 15 residues. The J segment lost 2 bases and the V segment lost 1 base, leaving 4 bases of the junction unmatched. CDR1 and CDR2 (germline): LGHDT, YNNKEL (reference sequence). The CDR3 sequence is CASSQVAGVQETQYF. The DNA of the CDR3 is TGTGCCAGCAGCCAAGTCGCGGGGGTTCAAGAGACCCAGTACTTC.

This chain connects TRBV30 to TRBJ2-1; possible D gene TRBD2, 5 bases. The CDR3 sequence is 14 residues long. The germline CDR1 and CDR2 sequences are GTSNPN and SVGIG (reference sequence). Trimming removed 0 bases from V and 9 bases from J, with 15 bases in between. Written as DNA, the CDR3 is TGTGCCTGGAGTGTACGCGGGCTAGCAGGTGAGCAGTTCTTC. It codes for CAWSVRGLAGEQFF. Looking up the rest from reference TRBV30 and TRBJ2-1 gives the full variable domain: SQTIHQWPATLVQPVGSPLSLECTVEGTSNPNLYWYRQAAGRGLQLLFYSVGIGQISSEVPQNLSASRPQDRQFILSSKKLLLSDSGFYLCAWSVRGLAGEQFFGPGTRLTVL.

This clonotype was seen at least ten times. The chain recombines TRBV6-5 with TRBJ1-6; D might be TRBD1 (6 bases). V was cut by 4 bases and J by 7 bases, with 14 bases left in between. CDR1 is MNHEY and CDR2 is SVGAGI in the germline V gene. The CDR3 covers 15 residues. CDR3 in amino acids: CASSWKGHGNSPLHF. The CDR3 DNA is TGTGCCAGCAGTTGGAAGGGACATGGAAATTCACCCCTCCACTTT.

This clonotype has a handful of counts. This chain joins TRBV27 and TRBJ1-1; 7 bases are a match to TRBD1. The CDR3 has 14 residues. Trimming cost V 0 bases and J 7 bases; bases outside gene matches: 5. Germline V gene data show CDR1 as MNHEY and CDR2 as SMNVEV (reference sequence). CDR3 in amino acids: CASSLSIGGFEAFF. DNA for the CDR3: TGTGCCAGCAGTTTATCAATAGGGGGCTTTGAAGCTTTCTTT.

This clonotype was picked up a small number of times. The chain employs TRBV4-3 and TRBJ1-1; maybe TRBD1 (5 bases). CDR3 length equals 15 residues. V was cut by 2 bases and J by 5 bases, with 15 bases left in between. Per the germline V gene, CDR1 is LGHNA and CDR2 is YSLEER. The CDR3 DNA sequence: TGCGCCAGCAGCCAAATGGGGGGAGGTGCGACTGAAGCTTTCTTT. Encoded protein: CASSQMGGGATEAFF.

This clonotype was observed a few times. This rearrangement joins TRBV6-5 to TRBJ2-3, with D perhaps TRBD2 (7 bases). The CDR3 is made up of 15 amino acids. Germline V gene lookup returns CDR1 MNHEY and CDR2 SVGAGI. Trimming took off 2 bases at V and 6 bases at J, with 15 bases between the two ends. The CDR3 DNA sequence: TGTGCCAGCAGTTACAATTTTGGGGGGGCGGATACGCAGTATTTT. It codes for CASSYNFGGADTQYF.